Below, 14 T cell receptor beta chains from the same sample are listed, as sequenced in a study of a mutant IDH1 vaccine in newly diagnosed glioma. Stated time point: week 11, during vaccination. Each dose delivered 300 ug of mutant IDH1 20-mer peptide subcutaneously with imiquimod. What these receptors recognize is not known. Generated by immunoSEQ multiplex PCR, the TCRdb table keeps only in-frame clones and is missing some. The sample consists of roughly 130,000 clones, about four fifths of them appearing once. This specimen consisted of PBMCs, obtained from a glioma patient whose treatment included an IDH1 peptide vaccine. These receptors were taken from a man aged 40-50 years with glioma.

The rearrangement links TRBV12-5 to TRBJ2-1, with 12 positions matching TRBD2. The ends lost 7 bases at V and 6 bases at J; junction bases unmatched: 7. CDR3 size: 15 residues. Germline values: CDR1 LGHNT, CDR2 FRNRAP. The CDR3, as DNA: TGTGCTAGTGCCCCCTTGACTAGCGGGGGCAATGAGCAGTTCTTC. This encodes CASAPLTSGGNEQFF.

The rearrangement links TRBV18 to TRBJ1-3; a weak D match, TRBD1 (5 bases). Germline V lookup: CDR1 KGHSH, CDR2 LQKENI. The V end lost 2 bases, the J end lost 4 bases, and 15 bases lay between the germline ends. The CDR3 is 16 residues long. The CDR3: CASSPNPGREGNTIYF. The CDR3 nucleotides read TGTGCCAGCTCACCAAACCCGGGCAGGGAAGGAAACACCATATATTTT. Full variable domain (rest looked up from reference TRBV18 and TRBJ1-3): NAGVMQNPRHLVRRRGQEARLRCSPMKGHSHVYWYRQLPEEGLKFMVYLQKENIIDESGMPKERFSAEFPKEGPSILRIQQVVRGDSAAYFCASSPNPGREGNTIYFGEGSWLTVV.

V usage is TRBV9 and J usage is TRBJ1-1; D uncertain. CDR3 length: 13 residues. Germline V gene lookup returns CDR1 SGDLS and CDR2 YYNGEE. V was shortened by 0 bases and J by 3 bases, with 6 bases between the two germline ends. Here the CDR3 DNA reads TGTGCCAGCAGCGTAGTACCCGACACTGAAGCTTTCTTT. It codes for CASSVVPDTEAFF.

This chain links TRBV2 with TRBJ1-5; D may be TRBD1 (6 bases). Trimming cost V 3 bases and J 9 bases, with 15 bases left between them. The CDR3 is 14 residues long. In germline, CDR1 is SNHLY, CDR2 FYNNEI. As DNA, the CDR3 is TGTGCCAGCAGTGATCAACAGGGTCTTGCGCCCCAGCATTTT. This sequence encodes CASSDQQGLAPQHF.

The rearrangement links TRBV5-4 to TRBJ1-2; TRBD1 might be the D (6 bases). Germline assignment: CDR1 SGHNT and CDR2 YYREEE (reference sequence). The V and J ends lost 5 bases and 4 bases respectively, with 12 bases between them. The CDR3 is made up of 13 amino acids. CDR3: CASRPNRVYGYTF. In DNA form, the CDR3 reads TGTGCCAGCAGACCGAACAGGGTCTATGGCTACACCTTC.

This chain connects TRBV9 to TRBJ2-1; 7 bases map to TRBD2. The CDR3 length is 16 residues. The germline gives CDR1 SGDLS, CDR2 YYNGEE. Trimming removed 4 bases from V and 4 bases from J; junction bases left unmatched: 11. The CDR3 coding sequence is TGTGCCAGCAGCCCCGCGGCTAGCGGCTTATACAATGAGCAGTTCTTC. Translated: CASSPAASGLYNEQFF.

V gene TRBV5-6 combines with J gene TRBJ2-7, with 9 bases that match TRBD1. Trimming at V came to 3 bases and at J to 2 bases, leaving 6 bases not matched to a gene. The CDR3 sequence is 15 residues long. The germline gives CDR1 SGHDT, CDR2 YYEEEE. CDR3 sequence: CASSYRDRATYEQYF. The CDR3 region has the DNA TGTGCCAGCAGCTACCGGGACAGGGCAACCTACGAGCAGTACTTC.

This clone was seen once. CDR3 coding DNA: TGTGCCAGCTCACCTCGGACTAGCAGCTCCTACGAGCAGTACTTC. This translates into CASSPRTSSSYEQYF. The chain has TRBV18 and TRBJ2-5, with 8 bases aligning to TRBD2. The J call may be in error: the DNA end matches TRBJ2-7 better. Germline V lookup: CDR1 KGHSH, CDR2 LQKENI. The CDR3 covers 15 residues.

The genes are TRBV29-1 and TRBJ2-1; 13 positions match TRBD2. CDR1 is SQVTM, CDR2 ANQGSEA, per germline. This CDR3 has 17 residues. After removal of 3 bases from V and 4 bases from J, the junction contained 9 bases not matched to a gene. The CDR3 sequence is CSVDPWTSGSVYNEQFF. CDR3 in DNA: TGCAGCGTTGATCCCTGGACTAGCGGGAGTGTATACAATGAGCAGTTCTTC.

This rearrangement joins TRBV6-1 to TRBJ1-4; the D gene is possibly TRBD1 (6 bases). V gave up 6 bases and J gave up 3 bases, with 8 bases separating them. The CDR3 has 13 residues. The V gene's germline CDR1 is MNHNS and CDR2 SASEGT. CDR3 region: CASSWGPNEKLFF. The CDR3 coding sequence is TGTGCCAGCAGCTGGGGGCCTAATGAAAAACTGTTTTTT.

The V call is TRBV10-1, the J call TRBJ2-1; possibly TRBD1 or TRBD2 for D (5 bases each). CDR3 length: 11 amino acids. The V and J ends lost 5 bases and 15 bases respectively, with 14 bases between them. Germline V gene sequence: CDR1 WNHNN, CDR2 SYGVQD (reference sequence). The CDR3 nucleotides are TGCGCCAGCAGTCGGGACCCCTTTTTGTTCTTC. This translates into CASSRDPFLFF.

V is TRBV30 and J is TRBJ1-4; D remains unclear. CDR1 is GTSNPN and CDR2 is SVGIG in the germline V gene (reference sequence). With 7 bases removed from V and 4 bases from J, the gap between germline ends came to 13 bases. This CDR3 is 13 amino acids long. The CDR3 loop is CASTPGYNEKLFF. The CDR3, as DNA: TGTGCCTCAACTCCGGGGTATAATGAAAAACTGTTTTTT.

The chain links TRBV29-1 to TRBJ1-2; D is uncertain. The ends were cut back, 7 bases at V and 6 bases at J, with 18 bases in the middle. This CDR3 is built from 13 residues. Looked up from germline, CDR1 is SQVTM and CDR2 is ANQGSEA. The CDR3 DNA reads as TGCAGCGCCCAATCTGGGGATTCCCATGGCTACACCTTC. The encoded protein is CSAQSGDSHGYTF. The complete variable domain, with remaining parts taken from reference TRBV29-1 and TRBJ1-2, reads SAVISQKPSRDICQRGTSLTIQCQVDSQVTMMFWYRQQPGQSLTLIATANQGSEATYESGFVIDKFPISRPNLTFSTLTVSNMSPEDSSIYLCSAQSGDSHGYTFGSGTRLTVV.

V is TRBV2 and J is TRBJ1-4; D might be TRBD1 (5 bases). The CDR3 covers 14 residues. Germline CDR1 SNHLY, CDR2 FYNNEI. The V gene lost 7 bases and the J gene lost 2 bases, with 11 bases spanning the gap. CDR3 sequence (DNA): TGTGCCAGCAATTTCGGGGACACTAATGAAAAACTGTTTTTT. This gives the protein CASNFGDTNEKLFF.